This TCR beta chain was sequenced during a study of T cells in placental villitis. Infectious villitis placentae numbered several, unmatched to other groups. Infectious villitis occurred in younger mothers with smaller fetuses, and two had preterm delivery or intrauterine demise. Study-wide results and limits: Villitis of unknown etiology showed control-like CMV-specific clone frequencies, about 0.00094 versus 0.012 in CMV. Some captured T cells may have been decidual rather than villous, especially in controls.

On this clone itself: Its antigen is undetermined.

The libraries were made with immunoSEQ v4. The data were produced by immunoSEQ multiplex PCR, yet TCRdb's version contains in-frame clones alone and is incomplete. The repertoire holds some 6,500 clones, around 78% seen once, with under 9.5% in the top ten. This CDR3 spans 15 amino acids. Trimming shortened V by 3 bases and J by 3 bases, and 13 bases separated the two germline ends. CDR1 is LNHDA and CDR2 is SQIVND in the germline V gene (reference sequence). The sequence derives from a human patient with infectious villitis; the placental T cells may come from both mother and fetus. Sequencing was performed on placental tissue containing maternal and fetal cells. The V call is TRBV19, the J call TRBJ2-3; D remains ambiguous. The CDR3 loop reads CASSISREPTDTQYF. In nucleotides, the CDR3 is TGTGCCAGTAGTATCTCCAGAGAGCCTACAGATACGCAGTATTTT.